The 9 T cell receptor beta chains below all came from one sample that was sequenced in a study of beta chain features in type 1 diabetes listed by TCRdb under 2018. The receptor library was made with the immunoSEQ multiplex PCR assay. The entire isolated RNA was reverse transcribed using the High Capacity cDNA Reverse Transcription Kit, and thus expressed TCRB transcripts were sequenced. TCRdb re-hosts the immuneACCESS table, in-frame sequences only. Its copies lack some clones; in the studies checked, an unresolved V gene accounts for under half of them, and the cause for the rest is not known. The sample yields more than 150,000 clones; 10% to 15% were counted once. The ten most abundant clones make up 0.62% of the sample. Material for sequencing was central memory CD4+ T cells from blood. These receptor sequences come from a woman aged 18-35 years in good health.

A few counts support this clone. For the CDR3, the DNA is TGTGCCAGCAGCTCAGGACTAGCGGGGCAAGAGCAGTTCTTC. Residues: CASSSGLAGQEQFF. This sequence joins TRBV7-6 and TRBJ2-1; 12 bases align to TRBD2. The germline CDR1 and CDR2 sequences are SGHVS and FNYEAQ. CDR3 length: 14 amino acids. The V gene end was trimmed by 4 bases and the J gene end by 10 bases; junction bases not matched to a gene: 5. The full variable domain, completed using reference TRBV7-6 and TRBJ2-1, is GAGVSQSPRYKVTKRGQDVALRCDPISGHVSLYWYRQALGQGPEFLTYFNYEAQQDKSGLPNDRFSAERPEGSISTLTIQRTEQRDSAMYRCASSSGLAGQEQFFGPGTRLTVL.

V usage is TRBV28 and J usage is TRBJ1-5; D possibly corresponds to TRBD1 (5 bases). The V gene lost 7 bases and the J gene lost 0 bases, with 7 bases spanning the gap. The germline V gene encodes CDR1 MDHEN and CDR2 SYDVKM. CDR3 length: 13 residues. CDR3 amino acids: CASKGHSNQPQHF. In nucleotides, the CDR3 is TGTGCCAGCAAAGGACATAGCAATCAGCCCCAGCATTTT. The full variable domain, completed using reference TRBV28 and TRBJ1-5, is DVKVTQSSRYLVKRTGEKVFLECVQDMDHENMFWYRQDPGLGLRLIYFSYDVKMKEKGDIPEGYSVSREKKERFSLILESASTNQTSMYLCASKGHSNQPQHFGDGTRLSIL.

V and J are TRBV4-2 and TRBJ2-7; 14 nucleotides match TRBD2. The CDR3 is 16 amino acids. With V trimmed by 6 bases and J by 1 base, 5 bases remained unmatched. Germline-derived CDR1 and CDR2 are LGHNA and YNFKEQ. CDR3 region: CASSRGLAGGSYEQYF. The CDR3 nucleotides read TGTGCCAGCAGTCGAGGACTAGCGGGGGGTTCCTACGAGCAGTACTTC.

The chain recombines TRBV5-4 with TRBJ2-3, with TRBD2 matching 11 bases. The CDR3 is 15 residues long. V lost 4 bases to trimming and J lost 4 bases; unmatched junction nucleotides: 5. Germline V CDR1 and CDR2: SGHNT, YYREEE (reference sequence). CDR3 in DNA: TGTGCCAGCAGCGAGACTAGCGGGACTTCAGATACGCAGTATTTT. Residues: CASSETSGTSDTQYF.

This clone was found a few times. The chain links TRBV5-4 to TRBJ1-1; the D gene is possibly TRBD1 (6 bases). Germline-derived CDR1 and CDR2 are SGHNT and YYREEE (reference sequence). V lost 5 bases to trimming and J lost 4 bases, with 15 bases between them. The CDR3 runs 14 residues. CDR3 bases: TGTGCCAGCAGTTACGACACAGGGAGCACTGAAGCTTTCTTT. Its translation is CASSYDTGSTEAFF.

This clone was recorded many times. The V and J genes are TRBV29-1 and TRBJ1-2; unclear D gene. Germline V gene data show CDR1 as SQVTM and CDR2 as ANQGSEA. The CDR3 is 13 amino acids. The ends were cut back, 0 bases at V and 7 bases at J, with 12 bases in the middle. The CDR3 reads CSVEEPAGSGYTF. CDR3 in DNA: TGCAGCGTTGAAGAGCCCGCGGGGAGTGGCTACACCTTC. Full variable domain (remainder filled in from reference TRBV29-1 and TRBJ1-2): SAVISQKPSRDICQRGTSLTIQCQVDSQVTMMFWYRQQPGQSLTLIATANQGSEATYESGFVIDKFPISRPNLTFSTLTVSNMSPEDSSIYLCSVEEPAGSGYTFGSGTRLTVV.

The rearrangement uses TRBV5-4 and TRBJ1-1; the match to TRBD1 covers 7 bases. V was clipped by 5 bases and J by 1 base; unmatched bases: 8. Germline loops: CDR1 SGHNT, CDR2 YYREEE (reference sequence). This CDR3 region has 15 residues. Written as DNA, the CDR3 is TGTGCCAGCAGTAATGCTCAGGGGGAGAACACTGAAGCTTTCTTT. Translated: CASSNAQGENTEAFF. Complete variable domain (other parts from reference TRBV5-4 and TRBJ1-1): ETGVTQSPTHLIKTRGQQVTLRCSSQSGHNTVSWYQQALGQGPQFIFQYYREEENGRGNFPPRFSGLQFPNYSSELNVNALELDDSALYLCASSNAQGENTEAFFGQGTRLTVV.

This clone was counted between two and nine times. The chain employs TRBV18 and TRBJ1-4; the match to TRBD1 covers 8 bases. The germline V gene encodes CDR1 KGHSH and CDR2 LQKENI. The CDR3 is made up of 15 amino acids. Trimming at V came to 3 bases and at J to 7 bases, leaving 7 bases not matched to a gene. For the CDR3, the DNA is TGTGCCAGCTCACCTACGACAGGGGCGGGTGAAAAACTGTTTTTT. It translates to CASSPTTGAGEKLFF.

The chain joins TRBV4-1 to TRBJ1-1; TRBD1 is a possible D gene (6 bases). There are 15 residues in the CDR3. CDR1 MGHRA and CDR2 YSYEKL come from the germline V gene. The V end was cut by 4 bases, the J end by 3 bases, with 15 bases between. This CDR3 is CASSRGPAGDTEAFF. In DNA, the CDR3 is TGCGCCAGCAGCCGGGGGCCGGCTGGAGACACTGAAGCTTTCTTT.